The clone carrying this TCR beta chain was seen at least ten times. Its antigen is still unknown. The sample comes from a study of regulatory T cells in long-lasting Graves disease. At the level of the study: Graves' patients diagnosed newly had used antithyroid drugs under 3 months. Regarding the study as a whole: Persistent cases favored TRBV28, TRBJ1-2 and TRBJ2-5.

Time point denoted: newly diagnosed GD, antithyroid drugs for less than 3 months. PBMC RNA served as the TCR library source. A blood draw put approximately 9 milliliters of peripheral blood into EDTA tubes. With V trimmed by 4 bases and J by 2 bases, 8 bases remained unmatched. This CDR3 contains 15 residues. The germline V gene has CDR1 SGHVS and CDR2 FQNEAQ. Researchers made TCR beta libraries by using iRepertoire HTBI primers and running Arm-PCR on CDR3 regions. TCRdb fed the multiplex PCR reads into MiXCR, producing one record per CDR3 protein. The sample holds about 320,000 distinct CDR3 sequences, more than 15% seen once.

Source: peripheral blood mononuclear cells (PBMCs), taken at new diagnosis, from a patient treated with antithyroid drugs. The sequence was obtained from a female donor with Graves disease. The V call is TRBV7-8, the J call TRBJ2-7, with 7 nucleotides matching TRBD2. This chain's CDR3 is CASSSTLAATYEQYF. CDR3 DNA sequence: TGTGCCAGCAGCTCGACCCTAGCGGCTACCTACGAGCAGTACTTC.